The 17 T cell receptor beta chains presented below share a single source sample, sequenced in a study of T cells after yellow fever vaccination. TCRdb re-analysed the 5' RACE reads in MiXCR, keeping a single row per CDR3 protein. Of more than 350,000 distinct CDR3 sequences detected, around a tenth appear once; the ten largest clones hold less than 20%. The sample consisted of PBMCs, taken on the day of the first yellow fever vaccination. These receptor sequences come from a man between 18 and 35 years old who received the YFV17D yellow fever vaccine.

The chain is built from TRBV21-1 and TRBJ2-1; no check of the table's D call, TRBD2, against the DNA was made. TRBV21-1 is recorded as a pseudogene. This CDR3 is 22 amino acids long. In DNA form, the CDR3 reads TGTGCCAGCAGCTCCCCCCAAACTAGCGGGGGGGTCGGGTCCGGCGGTTCCAATGAGCAGTTCTTC. Its translation: CASSSPQTSGGVGSGGSNEQFF.

The genes are TRBV4-1 and TRBJ1-6, with 9 bases matching TRBD1. The CDR3 is 17 residues long. The germline gives CDR1 MGHRA, CDR2 YSYEKL. Trimming removed 1 base from V and 7 bases from J; junction bases left unmatched: 8. The CDR3 region is CASSQVGGDRENSPLHF. As DNA, the CDR3 is TGCGCCAGCAGCCAAGTCGGGGGGGACAGGGAGAATTCACCCCTCCACTTT.

This clonotype was seen repeatedly, ten times or more. The chain employs TRBV12-3 or TRBV12-4 and TRBJ2-3, with D unresolved. The CDR3 extends over 13 amino acids. The V gene lost 5 bases and the J gene lost 5 bases, with 11 bases spanning the gap. Written as DNA, the CDR3 is TGTGCCAGCAGTCTATTGAGAAGAGATACGCAGTATTTT. Its translation is CASSLLRRDTQYF.

The table lists this clonotype with a count of one. This chain connects TRBV9 to TRBJ2-4; D is possibly TRBD1 or TRBD2 (6 bases each). The CDR3 spans 18 residues. Trimming took off 0 bases at V and 0 bases at J, with 16 bases between the two ends. Germline V CDR1 and CDR2: SGDLS, YYNGEE. The DNA of the CDR3 is TGTGCCAGCAGCGTAGCTAAGTCCAGGGGACTAGCCAAAAACATTCAGTACTTC. Amino acid sequence: CASSVAKSRGLAKNIQYF.

This clonotype was seen only a few times. The chain joins TRBV7-9 to TRBJ2-5; 8 bases align to TRBD1. The CDR3 is 14 amino acids. V dropped 5 bases and J dropped 5; count of bases not matched to a gene: 7. The germline gives CDR1 SEHNR, CDR2 FQNEAQ (reference sequence). The CDR3 nucleotides are TGTGCCAGCAGCCCCTCGACAGGGGTGGAGACCCAGTACTTC. Translation: CASSPSTGVETQYF.

The J gene is TRBJ2-5, the V gene TRBV20-1, with a weak D call TRBD2 (6 bases). This CDR3 has 15 amino acids. CDR1 and CDR2 from the germline V gene are DFQATT and SNEGSKA (reference sequence). V was trimmed by 0 bases and J by 4 bases, leaving 15 bases between them. The CDR3 nucleotides read TGCAGTGCTAGAGAGGAGGGAGGTTACCGAGAGACCCAGTACTTC. It codes for CSAREEGGYRETQYF.

The rearrangement joins TRBV28 to TRBJ2-7, with 10 bases matching TRBD1. The CDR3 is made up of 14 amino acids. The V gene end was trimmed by 6 bases and the J gene end by 3 bases; junction bases not matched to a gene: 5. Germline V gives CDR1 MDHEN, CDR2 SYDVKM. CDR3 sequence: CASREGQGFYEQYV. Written as DNA, the CDR3 is TGTGCCAGCAGGGAGGGACAGGGGTTCTACGAGCAGTACGTC.

This clonotype was found a few times. CDR3 sequence reads: CASSRGGQSTDTQYF. CDR3 DNA: TGCGCCAGCAGCCGCGGGGGGCAAAGCACAGATACGCAGTATTTT. The chain combines TRBV5-1 with TRBJ2-3; 8 bases align to TRBD2. The germline V gene has CDR1 SGHRS and CDR2 YFSETQ. V shed 4 bases and J 0 bases; nucleotides not matched to a gene: 4. The CDR3 is 15 amino acids.

J is TRBJ2-3 and V is TRBV7-9; 7 bases agree with TRBD1. Trimming cost V 4 bases and J 4 bases; bases outside gene matches: 14. CDR3 length equals 17 residues. In germline, CDR1 is SEHNR, CDR2 FQNEAQ (reference sequence). The CDR3 region is CASSYTGAVSLADTQYF. The DNA of the CDR3 is TGTGCCAGCAGCTACACAGGGGCGGTTAGTCTCGCAGATACGCAGTATTTT.

V usage is TRBV27 and J usage is TRBJ2-3; 8 bases match TRBD2. CDR3 size: 15 residues. V trimming: 6 bases; J trimming: 4 bases; junction bases outside the gene matches: 9. Germline CDR1 MNHEY, CDR2 SMNVEV (reference sequence). The CDR3 loop is CASRPVAGWADTQYF. CDR3 DNA sequence: TGTGCCAGCAGACCGGTAGCGGGGTGGGCAGATACGCAGTATTTT.

This chain joins TRBV6-5 and TRBJ2-1; tentatively, D is TRBD2 (5 bases). Germline loops: CDR1 MNHEY, CDR2 SVGAGI. V was shortened by 6 bases and J by 7 bases, with 7 bases between the two germline ends. This CDR3 spans 11 amino acids. CDR3 sequence (DNA): TGTGCCAGCAGCCGGGAAAATGAGCAGTTCTTC. It translates to CASSRENEQFF.

This clonotype was counted a few times. The V and J genes are TRBV7-2 and TRBJ1-3; D gene uncertain. CDR1 and CDR2 from the germline V gene are SGHTA and FQGNSA. V lost 5 bases and J 4 bases, leaving 18 bases between the germline ends. CDR3 length: 16 residues. The CDR3 loop is CASSPQSSGSGNTIYF. The CDR3 bases are TGTGCCAGCAGCCCTCAGAGTTCTGGGTCGGGAAACACCATATATTTT.

This clonotype was observed a few times. The J gene is TRBJ2-7, the V gene TRBV9, with 8 bases aligning to TRBD2. V lost 3 bases to trimming and J lost 6 bases; unmatched junction nucleotides: 14. The CDR3 sequence is 16 residues long. Germline values: CDR1 SGDLS, CDR2 YYNGEE. The CDR3 sequence is CASSEGYGGAGGEQYF. CDR3 DNA: TGTGCCAGCAGCGAAGGCTATGGTGGGGCGGGAGGCGAGCAGTACTTC.

This clonotype came up a few times. The rearrangement uses TRBV28 and TRBJ2-3, with 10 bases fitting TRBD1. V shed 4 bases and J 4 bases; nucleotides not matched to a gene: 5. The CDR3 contains 15 residues. Germline V CDR1 and CDR2: MDHEN, SYDVKM. CDR3 DNA: TGTGCCAGCAGTTCTCGGGACAGGGGACCAGATACGCAGTATTTT. It codes for CASSSRDRGPDTQYF.

The J gene is TRBJ2-1, the V gene TRBV5-1; tentative D call: TRBD2 (5 bases). The germline gives CDR1 SGHRS, CDR2 YFSETQ. The V and J ends lost 4 bases and 4 bases respectively, with 12 bases between them. The CDR3 runs 14 residues. CDR3 residues: CASSERTGYNEQFF. The CDR3 nucleotides are TGCGCCAGCAGCGAGCGGACGGGTTACAATGAGCAGTTCTTC.

This clonotype was detected a few times. The chain uses TRBV28 and TRBJ1-1, with D hard to call. Germline V gene data show CDR1 as MDHEN and CDR2 as SYDVKM. Trimming cost V 2 bases and J 2 bases, with 6 bases left between them. This CDR3 is built from 13 residues. The CDR3 nucleotides are TGTGCCAGCAGTTTACTTTACAACACTGAAGCTTTCTTT. Its translation: CASSLLYNTEAFF.

This clonotype was recorded a few times. This chain joins TRBV14 and TRBJ1-1; D is unresolved. CDR3 length: 15 amino acids. The germline V gene has CDR1 SGHDN and CDR2 FVKESK. V gave up 4 bases and J gave up 4 bases, with 16 bases separating them. Here the CDR3 DNA reads TGTGCCAGCAGCCCGCCGGGAAGGGTGTCCACTGAAGCTTTCTTT. Its protein is CASSPPGRVSTEAFF.